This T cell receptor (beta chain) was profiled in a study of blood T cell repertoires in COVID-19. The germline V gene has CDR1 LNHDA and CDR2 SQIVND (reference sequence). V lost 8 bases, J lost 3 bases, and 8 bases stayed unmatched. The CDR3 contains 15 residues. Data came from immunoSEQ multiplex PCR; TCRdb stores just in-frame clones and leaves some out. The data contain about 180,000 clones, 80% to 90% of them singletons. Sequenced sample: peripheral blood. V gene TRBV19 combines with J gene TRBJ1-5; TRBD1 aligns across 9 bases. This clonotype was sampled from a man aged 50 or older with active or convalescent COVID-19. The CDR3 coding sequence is TGTGCCAGTCGAGGACAGGGGAACTCCAATCAGCCCCAGCATTTT. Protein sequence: CASRGQGNSNQPQHF.